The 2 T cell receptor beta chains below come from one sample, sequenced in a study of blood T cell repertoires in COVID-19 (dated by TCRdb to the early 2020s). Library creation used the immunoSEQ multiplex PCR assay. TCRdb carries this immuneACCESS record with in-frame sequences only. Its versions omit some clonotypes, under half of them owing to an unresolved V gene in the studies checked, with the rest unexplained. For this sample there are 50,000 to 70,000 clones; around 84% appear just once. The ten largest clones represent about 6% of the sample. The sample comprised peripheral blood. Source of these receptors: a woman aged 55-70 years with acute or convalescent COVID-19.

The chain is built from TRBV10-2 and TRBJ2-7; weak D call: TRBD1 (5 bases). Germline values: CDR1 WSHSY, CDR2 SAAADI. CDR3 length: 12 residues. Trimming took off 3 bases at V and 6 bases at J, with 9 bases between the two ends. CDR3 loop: CASSEGVVEQYF. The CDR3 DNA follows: TGCGCCAGCAGTGAAGGGGTAGTCGAGCAGTACTTC.

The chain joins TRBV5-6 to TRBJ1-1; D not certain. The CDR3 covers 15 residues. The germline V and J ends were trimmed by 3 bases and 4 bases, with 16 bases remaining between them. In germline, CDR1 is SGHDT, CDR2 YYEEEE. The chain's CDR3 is CASSYQTVLGTEAFF. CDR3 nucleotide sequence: TGTGCCAGCAGCTACCAGACGGTCCTAGGCACTGAAGCTTTCTTT.